The sequence of this TCR beta chain was determined in a study of blood T cell repertoires in COVID-19. The length of the CDR3 is 13 residues. V lost 2 bases, J lost 1 base, and 5 bases lay in between. CDR1 is LGHDT, CDR2 YNNKEL, per germline (reference sequence). Repertoires were generated with immunoSEQ multiplex PCR, while TCRdb's copy carries only in-frame clones and drops some. Of about 400,000 clones detected, nearly 90% appear once; the ten largest clones hold almost 2%. Enrollees, about 18 to 89 years old, lived in about two dozen US areas. This chain links TRBV3-1 (or the pseudogene TRBV3-2) with TRBJ1-1, with D unclear. The sequenced sample was PBMCs or T cells enriched from blood (not recorded which). This receptor was obtained from a woman in her late teens or twenties with acute COVID-19. Here the CDR3 DNA reads TGTGCCAGCAGCCAAACAAAGAACACTGAAGCTTTCTTT. Its translation is CASSQTKNTEAFF.